These T cell receptor beta chains were read from a single sample in a study of Ad26.COV2.S vaccination and SARS-CoV-2 variants. Only in-frame clones appear in the TCRdb table, and some are missing; sequencing was by immunoSEQ multiplex PCR. The table has a few hundred thousand clones, around 86% seen once. The input for sequencing was peripheral blood, taken in a trial of Ad26.COV2.S vaccine versus placebo. The receptors were gathered from a person aged 18-60 years who received the Ad26.COV2.S COVID-19 vaccine or a placebo. Each CDR3 is given with its conserved first and last residue. D genes are given only for firm matches. Size tells how often a clone was seen (once, few, many) or the class of an expanded clone, and some rows leave it out.

d_gene: -; j_gene: TRBJ2-1; v_gene: TRBV6-6; abundance: -; CDR3nt: TGTGCCAGCAGTCCCAGGAGTGGAGGGGCCAGGAGCGATGAGCAGTTCTTC; CDR3aa: CASSPRSGGARSDEQFF
d_gene: TRBD2; j_gene: TRBJ2-1; v_gene: TRBV6-5; abundance: -; CDR3nt: TGTGCCAGCAGTTATAGATCGACTAGCGGGGGCAATGAGCAGTTCTTC; CDR3aa: CASSYRSTSGGNEQFF
d_gene: -; j_gene: TRBJ2-1; v_gene: TRBV6-1; abundance: -; CDR3nt: TGTGCCAGCAGTGAAAGGGTTCCTTCCTACAATGAGCAGTTCTTC; CDR3aa: CASSERVPSYNEQFF
d_gene: TRBD1; j_gene: TRBJ1-5; v_gene: TRBV4-1; abundance: -; CDR3nt: TGCGCCAGCAGCCAAGGGACAGGGGGTCAGCCCCAGCATTTT; CDR3aa: CASSQGTGGQPQHF
d_gene: -; j_gene: TRBJ1-6; v_gene: TRBV7-8; abundance: -; CDR3nt: TGTGCCAGCAGCCGAGGGTCTAGCCATAATTCACCCCTCCACTTT; CDR3aa: CASSRGSSHNSPLHF
d_gene: -; j_gene: TRBJ1-1; v_gene: TRBV20-1; abundance: -; CDR3nt: TGCAGTGCTAGAGATCACCCTGAAGCTTTCTTT; CDR3aa: CSARDHPEAFF
d_gene: -; j_gene: TRBJ2-2; v_gene: TRBV21-1; abundance: -; CDR3nt: TGTGCCAGCAGCAAAGACACCGGGGAGCTGTTTTTT; CDR3aa: CASSKDTGELFF
d_gene: TRBD2; j_gene: TRBJ2-2; v_gene: TRBV19; abundance: -; CDR3nt: TGTGCCACCAGGGAGCGGGGTGGCACCGGGGAGCTGTTTTTT; CDR3aa: CATRERGGTGELFF
d_gene: -; j_gene: TRBJ2-1; v_gene: TRBV9; abundance: -; CDR3nt: TGTGCCAGCAGCGTCGCGTGGGGTACCTACAATGAGCAGTTCTTC; CDR3aa: CASSVAWGTYNEQFF
d_gene: -; j_gene: TRBJ1-6; v_gene: TRBV6-5; abundance: -; CDR3nt: TGTGCCAGCCTGAGAGGGGGTAGTAATTCACCCCTCCACTTT; CDR3aa: CASLRGGSNSPLHF
d_gene: TRBD1; j_gene: TRBJ1-4; v_gene: TRBV2; abundance: -; CDR3nt: TGTGCCAGCAACCGCGGGACAGGGGGTAATGAAAAACTGTTTTTT; CDR3aa: CASNRGTGGNEKLFF
d_gene: -; j_gene: TRBJ1-3; v_gene: TRBV30; abundance: few; CDR3nt: TGTGCCTGGAGTGTAAGGTCTAGTCTCTCTGGAAACACCATATATTTT; CDR3aa: CAWSVRSSLSGNTIYF
d_gene: -; j_gene: TRBJ2-1; v_gene: TRBV5-6; abundance: -; CDR3nt: TGTGCCAGCAGCTTGGGGCGGACCTCCTACAATGAGCAGTTCTTC; CDR3aa: CASSLGRTSYNEQFF
d_gene: -; j_gene: TRBJ2-5; v_gene: TRBV27; abundance: -; CDR3nt: TGTGCCAGCAGTCTCTACCCCCAGCTACAAGAGACCCAGTACTTC; CDR3aa: CASSLYPQLQETQYF
d_gene: TRBD1; j_gene: TRBJ2-7; v_gene: TRBV5-6; abundance: -; CDR3nt: TGTGCCAGCAGCTTGCGAGGACAGGGATTTTGGGAGCAGTACTTC; CDR3aa: CASSLRGQGFWEQYF
d_gene: TRBD1; j_gene: TRBJ2-2; v_gene: TRBV27; abundance: -; CDR3nt: TGTGCCAGCAGTTCGGGACAGGTGAACACCGGGGAGCTGTTTTTT; CDR3aa: CASSSGQVNTGELFF
d_gene: -; j_gene: TRBJ2-5; v_gene: TRBV12-2; abundance: -; CDR3nt: TGTGCAAGTCGCTTAGTTGGGTTTAGGGTTGGAAAAGAGACCCAGTACTTC; CDR3aa: CASRLVGFRVGKETQYF
d_gene: TRBD1; j_gene: TRBJ2-2; v_gene: TRBV7-7; abundance: -; CDR3nt: TGTGCTAGCAGCTCCGGGACAGCGAACACCGGGGAGCTGTTTTTT; CDR3aa: CASSSGTANTGELFF
d_gene: -; j_gene: TRBJ1-1; v_gene: TRBV19; abundance: -; CDR3nt: TGTGCCAGTAGTGATCTGGGGGGTTCCATGAACACTGAAGCTTTCTTT; CDR3aa: CASSDLGGSMNTEAFF
d_gene: -; j_gene: TRBJ1-2; v_gene: TRBV12-3/TRBV12-4; abundance: -; CDR3nt: TGTGCCAGCAGTCCGGGACGTTATGGCTACACCTTC; CDR3aa: CASSPGRYGYTF
d_gene: -; j_gene: TRBJ2-7; v_gene: TRBV12-3/TRBV12-4; abundance: -; CDR3nt: TGTGCCAGCAGTTTGTGGTCCTACGAGCAGTACTTC; CDR3aa: CASSLWSYEQYF
d_gene: TRBD1; j_gene: TRBJ1-1; v_gene: TRBV6-6; abundance: few; CDR3nt: TGTGCCAGCAGTTCCTGGGACAGGATCCTCCCTGAAGCTTTCTTT; CDR3aa: CASSSWDRILPEAFF
d_gene: TRBD1; j_gene: TRBJ2-2; v_gene: TRBV2; abundance: -; CDR3nt: TGTGCCAGCAGACCCGGGACAGGGGTTGTCGGGGAGCTGTTTTTT; CDR3aa: CASRPGTGVVGELFF
d_gene: -; j_gene: TRBJ1-6; v_gene: TRBV3-1/TRBV3-2; abundance: -; CDR3nt: TGTGCCAGCAGCCAAGATGGGTACAGTAATTCACCCCTCCACTTT; CDR3aa: CASSQDGYSNSPLHF
d_gene: -; j_gene: TRBJ1-3; v_gene: TRBV3-1/TRBV3-2; abundance: few; CDR3nt: TGTGCCAGCAGCCATTCAGGTAGAAACACCATATATTTT; CDR3aa: CASSHSGRNTIYF
d_gene: TRBD2; j_gene: TRBJ2-3; v_gene: TRBV5-1; abundance: -; CDR3nt: TGCGCCAGCAGCTCCGGACTAGCTACGGGGGATACGCAGTATTTT; CDR3aa: CASSSGLATGDTQYF
d_gene: -; j_gene: TRBJ1-1; v_gene: TRBV7-6; abundance: -; CDR3nt: TGTGCCAGCAGCTTGCAGGGGTCGAGCACTGAAGCTTTCTTT; CDR3aa: CASSLQGSSTEAFF
d_gene: -; j_gene: TRBJ1-1; v_gene: TRBV12-5; abundance: -; CDR3nt: TGTGCTAGTGGTTTGGTAGGCGGGAGGAGAGGCACTGAAGCTTTCTTT; CDR3aa: CASGLVGGRRGTEAFF
d_gene: TRBD2; j_gene: TRBJ2-7; v_gene: TRBV2; abundance: -; CDR3nt: TGTGCCAGCAGTATTGGCGGGGGACTCTACGAGCAGTACTTC; CDR3aa: CASSIGGGLYEQYF
d_gene: -; j_gene: TRBJ2-3; v_gene: TRBV5-1; abundance: once; CDR3nt: TGCGCCAGCAGCCCTGTGGCGGGGTCAGATACGCAGTATTTT; CDR3aa: CASSPVAGSDTQYF
d_gene: -; j_gene: TRBJ1-1; v_gene: TRBV18; abundance: -; CDR3nt: TGTGCCAGCTCACCACTGTTTGGGGATCCTGAAGCTTTCTTT; CDR3aa: CASSPLFGDPEAFF
d_gene: TRBD2; j_gene: TRBJ2-3; v_gene: TRBV18; abundance: -; CDR3nt: TGTGCCAGCTCACCAGTAGCGGGGGCCAAGGTAGATACGCAGTATTTT; CDR3aa: CASSPVAGAKVDTQYF
d_gene: -; j_gene: TRBJ1-5; v_gene: TRBV6-5; abundance: -; CDR3nt: TGTGCCAGCAGCCGGACAGTAAATCAGCCCCAGCATTTT; CDR3aa: CASSRTVNQPQHF
d_gene: -; j_gene: TRBJ1-1; v_gene: TRBV11-3; abundance: -; CDR3nt: TGTGCCAGCAGCACAACCCCGGCCAGCGAAGCTTTCTTT; CDR3aa: CASSTTPASEAFF
d_gene: -; j_gene: TRBJ1-5; v_gene: TRBV5-1; abundance: -; CDR3nt: TGCGCCAGCAGCCGAACGGCAGGCAGCAATCAGCCCCAGCATTTT; CDR3aa: CASSRTAGSNQPQHF
d_gene: -; j_gene: TRBJ1-2; v_gene: TRBV6-2/TRBV6-3; abundance: once; CDR3nt: TGTGCCAGCAGTCCAGGCTTAAACTATGGCTACACCTTC; CDR3aa: CASSPGLNYGYTF
d_gene: -; j_gene: TRBJ1-1; v_gene: TRBV4-1; abundance: -; CDR3nt: TGCGCCAGCAGCGAAAGACTCCGGGTTATCACTGAAGCTTTCTTT; CDR3aa: CASSERLRVITEAFF
d_gene: -; j_gene: TRBJ2-3; v_gene: TRBV5-5; abundance: -; CDR3nt: TGTGCCAGCAGTCCCCCAGGGCCCCGACCCACAGATACGCAGTATTTT; CDR3aa: CASSPPGPRPTDTQYF
d_gene: -; j_gene: TRBJ1-5; v_gene: TRBV28; abundance: -; CDR3nt: TGTGCCAGCAGTCCACGACAGTACAATCAGCCCCAGCATTTT; CDR3aa: CASSPRQYNQPQHF
d_gene: TRBD2; j_gene: TRBJ2-1; v_gene: TRBV18; abundance: -; CDR3nt: TGTGCCAGCTCACCGGATTCGGATAGCGGGGTCTTCTCCTACAATGAGCAGTTCTTC; CDR3aa: CASSPDSDSGVFSYNEQFF
d_gene: -; j_gene: TRBJ1-1; v_gene: TRBV11-3; abundance: -; CDR3nt: TGTGCCAGCAGCTTAGATCCATGGGGGGCGGAATATGGGAACACTGAAGCTTTCTTT; CDR3aa: CASSLDPWGAEYGNTEAFF
d_gene: -; j_gene: TRBJ1-5; v_gene: TRBV30; abundance: -; CDR3nt: TGTGCCTGGAATACAGGCCTAAGCAATCAGCCCCAGCATTTT; CDR3aa: CAWNTGLSNQPQHF
d_gene: TRBD1; j_gene: TRBJ1-4; v_gene: TRBV6-5; abundance: -; CDR3nt: TGTGCCAGCCGGGCGGCAGGGGGCGATGAAAAACTGTTTTTT; CDR3aa: CASRAAGGDEKLFF
d_gene: TRBD1; j_gene: TRBJ2-1; v_gene: TRBV5-1; abundance: -; CDR3nt: TGCGCCAGCCGACCAGCAAAGGGGACCGACAGGGGCTCCTACAATGAGCAGTTCTTC; CDR3aa: CASRPAKGTDRGSYNEQFF
d_gene: -; j_gene: TRBJ1-2; v_gene: TRBV27; abundance: once; CDR3nt: TGTGCCAGCTCACCAGACCTGGGCTATGGCTACACCTTC; CDR3aa: CASSPDLGYGYTF
d_gene: -; j_gene: TRBJ2-7; v_gene: TRBV13; abundance: -; CDR3nt: TGTGCCAGCAGCCCTCCAGGGAGTGGGTACGAGCAGTACTTC; CDR3aa: CASSPPGSGYEQYF
d_gene: -; j_gene: TRBJ1-3; v_gene: TRBV28; abundance: once; CDR3nt: TGTGCCAGCAGTCCCATTGGAGCTGGAAACACCATATATTTT; CDR3aa: CASSPIGAGNTIYF
d_gene: TRBD1; j_gene: TRBJ1-2; v_gene: TRBV2; abundance: few; CDR3nt: TGTGCCAGCAAGACAGGGGGCCTTAACTATGGCTACACCTTC; CDR3aa: CASKTGGLNYGYTF
d_gene: TRBD1; j_gene: TRBJ1-1; v_gene: TRBV10-3; abundance: -; CDR3nt: TGTGCCACAACCCAGGGGGCTGGTGTGAACACTGAAGCTTTCTTT; CDR3aa: CATTQGAGVNTEAFF
d_gene: -; j_gene: TRBJ2-7; v_gene: TRBV29-1; abundance: -; CDR3nt: TGCAGCGTTCGACAGAAGAGCTCCTACGAGCAGTACTTC; CDR3aa: CSVRQKSSYEQYF
d_gene: -; j_gene: TRBJ1-3; v_gene: TRBV7-9; abundance: -; CDR3nt: TGTGCCAGCAGATCAGGAAACACCATATATTTT; CDR3aa: CASRSGNTIYF
d_gene: TRBD1; j_gene: TRBJ2-2; v_gene: TRBV6-5; abundance: -; CDR3nt: TGTGCCAGCACGGGACAGGGGGTAAATACCGGGGAGCTGTTTTTT; CDR3aa: CASTGQGVNTGELFF
d_gene: TRBD1; j_gene: TRBJ1-2; v_gene: TRBV5-4; abundance: -; CDR3nt: TGTGCCAGCAGCCCAGTAGGACGGGACAGGGGGCAGAACTATGGCTACACCTTC; CDR3aa: CASSPVGRDRGQNYGYTF
d_gene: -; j_gene: TRBJ2-1; v_gene: TRBV30; abundance: -; CDR3nt: TGTGCCTGGAGTATCTTAGGGGGAAAAAACAATGAGCAGTTCTTC; CDR3aa: CAWSILGGKNNEQFF
d_gene: TRBD1; j_gene: TRBJ1-1; v_gene: TRBV27; abundance: -; CDR3nt: TGTGCCAGCAGTCCGGACAGGCGCGGGTACACTGAAGCTTTCTTT; CDR3aa: CASSPDRRGYTEAFF
d_gene: -; j_gene: TRBJ2-1; v_gene: TRBV15; abundance: -; CDR3nt: TGTGCCACCAGCAGAGGAGGCCCACTCTTGCAGTTCTTC; CDR3aa: CATSRGGPLLQFF
d_gene: TRBD1; j_gene: TRBJ2-1; v_gene: TRBV14; abundance: -; CDR3nt: TGTGCCAGCAGCCACAGGGGGTATGAGCAGTTCTTC; CDR3aa: CASSHRGYEQFF
d_gene: TRBD1; j_gene: TRBJ1-1; v_gene: TRBV7-3; abundance: -; CDR3nt: TGTGCCAGCAGCCTTGACAGGGTTGGCACCACTGAAGCTTTCTTT; CDR3aa: CASSLDRVGTTEAFF
d_gene: -; j_gene: TRBJ1-1; v_gene: TRBV7-4; abundance: few; CDR3nt: TGTGCCAGCAGCTTGAGTTCGACAGGAAACACTGAAGCTTTCTTT; CDR3aa: CASSLSSTGNTEAFF
d_gene: -; j_gene: TRBJ1-6; v_gene: TRBV4-1; abundance: -; CDR3nt: TGCGCCAGCAGCCAAGAGAGGGCGAGGAATTCACCCCTCCACTTT; CDR3aa: CASSQERARNSPLHF